This section outlines one T cell receptor (beta chain) sequence together with its context. V shed 0 bases and J shed 0 bases, with 17 bases lying between them. Germline CDR1 ENHRY, CDR2 SYGVKD. The CDR3 sequence is 18 residues long. The sample belongs to a study of siplizumab effects on memory and regulatory T cells. The table came from immunoSEQ multiplex PCR; TCRdb's copy has only in-frame clones and leaves some out. Here the sample spans roughly 80,000 clones, roughly 90% being singletons. J is TRBJ1-1 and V is TRBV10-3; TRBD1 might be the D (5 bases). This receptor was taken from a human donor in good health. The specimen sequenced was Tregs sorted from blood. This chain's CDR3 is CAISESSMQGGLNTEAFF. The CDR3 DNA follows: TGTGCCATCAGTGAGTCGTCCATGCAGGGAGGCTTGAACACTGAAGCTTTCTTT.